This TCR beta chain emerged from a study of T cell responses to AZD1222 COVID-19 vaccine. Study information: Samples with a second dose at about 4 or about 12 weeks were pooled together. Notes on the study in general: The breadth and depth of Spike-specific TCRs increased once two AZD1222 doses had been given. Repertoire sampling occurred only after the peak T cell response. Seropositivity was recorded at baseline in only a handful of AZD1222 recipients.

From germline, CDR1 is LGHNA and CDR2 YSLEER. V gave up 4 bases and J gave up 8 bases, with 11 bases separating them. This CDR3 comprises 12 residues. Data came from immunoSEQ multiplex PCR; TCRdb stores just in-frame clones and leaves some out. The data contain approximately 100,000 clones, approximately 91% of them singletons. On this clone itself: Its antigen is undetermined.

This receptor was taken from an adult in good health. The material sequenced was peripheral blood, taken on day 0 of AZD1222 vaccination. This chain connects TRBV4-3 to TRBJ1-2, with D tentatively TRBD1 (5 bases). The CDR3 here is CASSPGAGGYTF. The CDR3 bases are TGCGCCAGCAGCCCCGGGGCGGGGGGCTACACCTTC.